The present T cell receptor beta chain was sequenced within a study of monozygotic twins with inflammatory bowel disease. Study-level points and caveats: Relative clonotype sharing with others was diminished in IBD patients versus healthy twins, particularly with disease activity. There was no support for any single strong signal or clonotype associated with IBD.

To note about this clonotype: What it binds is not known.

CDR1 MGHRA and CDR2 YSYEKL come from the germline V gene. The CDR3 consists of 15 residues. Reprocessing the 5' RACE reads, TCRdb reports a single entry for every CDR3 protein and omits DNA. Reported are about 93,000 distinct CDR3 sequences; the ten largest clones contain roughly 7.4%. This clonotype was obtained from a human donor with ulcerative colitis or Crohn's disease, or a healthy co-twin of an affected twin (not recorded which). Sequencing input: blood. The gene calls are TRBV4-1 and TRBJ1-2; TCRdb returns TRBD1, unconfirmable since there is no DNA. The chain's CDR3 is CASSQVGQGARGYTF.